This T cell receptor beta chain was obtained from a study of blood T cell repertoires in COVID-19. Assay used: immunoSEQ multiplex PCR; TCRdb lists only in-frame clones, some missing. The table has approximately 440,000 clones, 88% seen once. The CDR3 spans 11 residues. Trimming took 6 bases from V and 7 from J, leaving 7 bases between them. Germline lookup yields CDR1 DFQATT and CDR2 SNEGSKA (reference sequence). The sample comprised peripheral blood. The receptor was derived from a woman in her forties or fifties with COVID-19, enrolled during active disease. This chain uses TRBV20-1 with TRBJ1-6, with TRBD1 as a possible D gene (5 bases). The CDR3 nucleotides are TGCAGTGCGGGGGGAAATTCACCCCTCCACTTT. Protein sequence: CSAGGNSPLHF.